These 25 T cell receptor beta chains originate from one sample sequenced in a study of regulatory T cells in long-lasting Graves disease. The sample's time point: persistent/refractory GD, antithyroid drugs over 5 years with positive TRAb. Construction of the TCR library relied on RNA isolated from PBMCs. With iRepertoire HTBI primers and Arm-PCR of CDR3 regions, TCR beta libraries were built. Via MiXCR, TCRdb re-called the multiplex PCR reads, giving one row per CDR3 protein. The table records around 430,000 distinct CDR3 sequences, 22% of them present only once. This sample comprised peripheral blood mononuclear cells (PBMCs), obtained when the disease was refractory, from a patient treated with antithyroid drugs. These receptor sequences come from a female donor with Graves disease.

Comments on this clonotype: A much larger clone sits a single nucleotide away, making a read error possible. The chain links TRBV2 to TRBJ2-5; D unresolved. Between the trimmed V and J ends, which lost 10 bases and 2 bases, there was a span of 20 bases. CDR1 and CDR2 from the germline V gene are SNHLY and FYNNEI. This CDR3 has 15 residues. CDR3 amino acids: CANTPSGGQQETQYF. The CDR3 DNA reads TGTGCCAACACCCCCTCGGGTGGGCAGCAAGAGACCCAGTACTTC.

The rearrangement uses TRBV9 and TRBJ1-6; D gene unclear. Germline lookup yields CDR1 SGDLS and CDR2 YYNGEE. The CDR3 is 17 residues long. V gave up 0 bases and J gave up 2 bases, with 12 bases separating them. The CDR3 DNA reads as TGTGCCAGCAGCGTAGGATCAGGAATGACCTATAATTCACCCCTCCACTTT. Translated, it gives CASSVGSGMTYNSPLHF. The full variable domain, in which reference TRBV9 and TRBJ1-6 provide the parts outside the CDR3, is DSGVTQTPKHLITATGQRVTLRCSPRSGDLSVYWYQQSLDQGLQFLIQYYNGEERAKGNILERFSAQQFPDLHSELNLSSLELGDSALYFCASSVGSGMTYNSPLHFGNGTRLTVT.

The genes are TRBV11-2 and TRBJ1-3; the D is unclear. The CDR3 has 15 residues. Trimming pared 0 bases from V and 0 bases from J, leaving 6 bases between. The germline V gene encodes CDR1 SGHAT and CDR2 FQNNGV. The CDR3 sequence: CASSLDSLSGNTIYF. Written as DNA, the CDR3 is TGTGCCAGCAGCTTAGACTCTCTCTCTGGAAACACCATATATTTT.

This clonotype was counted at least ten times. CDR3 DNA: TGTGCCAGCACCCAAAGTATGGTAGGGACAGGGGGCAAAGAGACCCAGTACTTC. It is translated as CASTQSMVGTGGKETQYF. V and J are TRBV12-3 or TRBV12-4 and TRBJ2-5, with 12 bases aligning to TRBD1. With 7 bases clipped from V and 3 bases from J, the junction kept 15 bases outside the gene matches. The CDR3 is 18 amino acids.

This clonotype appeared a few times. J is TRBJ2-7 and V is TRBV7-2; 7 bases fit TRBD2. V shed 8 bases, J shed 0 bases, and the junction held 7 bases outside the gene matches. CDR1 SGHTA and CDR2 FQGNSA come from the germline V gene. The CDR3 length is 14 residues. The CDR3 DNA is TGTGCCAGCGGCGAAGCGGGGAGCTCCTACGAGCAGTACTTC. It specifies CASGEAGSSYEQYF.

This chain links TRBV12-5 with TRBJ2-1; D might be TRBD1 or TRBD2, each matching 7 bases. The length of the CDR3 is 15 residues. The V gene lost 9 bases and the J gene lost 4 bases, with 19 bases spanning the gap. Germline V gene sequence: CDR1 LGHNT, CDR2 FRNRAP. The CDR3 loop is CASARGDRYYNEQFF. The CDR3 DNA is TGTGCTAGCGCCCGGGGGGACAGATATTACAATGAGCAGTTCTTC.

In this sample, this clonotype turned up a few times. The chain links TRBV11-3 to TRBJ2-7, with TRBD2 identical over 7 bases. Trimming at V came to 7 bases and at J to 2 bases, leaving 11 bases not matched to a gene. The CDR3 runs to 15 residues. Germline assignment: CDR1 SGHNT and CDR2 YENEEA. For the CDR3, the DNA is TGTGCCAGCACCGCCGGCGGGAGAGGCACCTACGAGCAGTACTTC. This codes for CASTAGGRGTYEQYF.

This clonotype occurred a few times. This sequence joins TRBV5-1 and TRBJ1-1; maybe TRBD1 (6 bases). Germline CDR1 and CDR2: SGHRS and YFSETQ. There are 16 residues in the CDR3. Trimming took 0 bases from V and 0 from J, leaving 12 bases between them. CDR3 in amino acids: CASSLGEQGMNTEAFF. The CDR3 coding sequence is TGCGCCAGCAGCTTGGGAGAACAGGGCATGAACACTGAAGCTTTCTTT.

This clonotype was observed a handful of times. The V and J genes are TRBV30 and TRBJ1-2; D remains unclear. Trimming took off 0 bases at V and 7 bases at J, with 12 bases between the two ends. Per germline, CDR1 GTSNPN and CDR2 SVGIG (reference sequence). The CDR3 loop spans 13 amino acids. The CDR3 sequence: CAWSVRKTSGYTF. Here the CDR3 DNA reads TGTGCCTGGAGTGTAAGAAAGACGAGTGGCTACACCTTC. The whole variable domain, remainder taken from reference TRBV30 and TRBJ1-2, is SQTIHQWPATLVQPVGSPLSLECTVEGTSNPNLYWYRQAAGRGLQLLFYSVGIGQISSEVPQNLSASRPQDRQFILSSKKLLLSDSGFYLCAWSVRKTSGYTFGSGTRLTVV.

This clonotype was recorded at least ten times. CDR3 protein: CASIGAPENTEAFF. CDR3 nucleotides: TGTGCCAGTATTGGGGCTCCGGAGAACACTGAAGCTTTCTTT. The chain links TRBV19 to TRBJ1-1; a possible D gene is TRBD1 (5 bases). This CDR3 region has 14 residues. The germline V and J ends were trimmed by 7 bases and 1 base, with 13 bases remaining between them. Germline-derived CDR1 and CDR2 are LNHDA and SQIVND (reference sequence).

The sample holds a few counts of this clonotype. The V gene is TRBV5-5, the J gene TRBJ2-7; tentative D call: TRBD1 (6 bases). The germline V gene has CDR1 SGHKS and CDR2 YYEKEE (reference sequence). The CDR3 contains 14 residues. The ends were cut back, 4 bases at V and 4 bases at J, with 15 bases in the middle. CDR3 residues: CASSQPGHSYEQYF. The CDR3 nucleotides are TGTGCCAGCAGCCAACCGGGACATTCGTACGAGCAGTACTTC.

This clonotype was observed a few times. A much bigger clone sits one base away, suggesting this may be a read error. The chain employs TRBV5-8 and TRBJ1-2; 8 bases are a match to TRBD1. Germline V CDR1 and CDR2: SGHTS, YDEGEE. The V segment lost 4 bases and the J segment 8 bases; nucleotides outside the gene matches: 4. There are 12 residues in the CDR3. The CDR3 protein is CASSPTGAGYTF. DNA for the CDR3: TGTGCCAGCAGCCCGACAGGGGCCGGCTACACCTTC.

By frequency in the sample, this clonotype is medium-sized. The V and J genes are TRBV28 and TRBJ2-5, with 15 bases matching TRBD2. The CDR3 sequence is 18 residues long. Germline trimming cut 4 bases from V and 2 bases from J; bases unmatched to any gene: 8. CDR1 and CDR2 (germline): MDHEN, SYDVKM. The CDR3 is CASSWAGTSGGTQETQYF. The CDR3, as DNA: TGTGCCAGCAGTTGGGCCGGGACTAGCGGGGGGACGCAAGAGACCCAGTACTTC.

This clonotype was detected only once. This chain's CDR3 is CASSPKVGAYNEQFF. The CDR3 coding sequence is TGTGCCAGCAGCCCCAAGGTGGGGGCCTACAATGAGCAGTTCTTC. V and J are TRBV7-2 and TRBJ2-1; D may be TRBD1 or TRBD2 (5 bases each). The V and J ends lost 5 bases and 2 bases respectively, with 13 bases between them. This CDR3 is built from 15 residues. Germline CDR1 is SGHTA and CDR2 is FQGNSA. Drawing the rest from reference TRBV7-2 and TRBJ2-1, the complete variable domain is GAGVSQSPSNKVTEKGKDVELRCDPISGHTALYWYRQSLGQGLEFLIYFQGNSAPDKSGLPSDRFSAERTGGSVSTLTIQRTQQEDSAVYLCASSPKVGAYNEQFFGPGTRLTVL.

The sample holds a few counts of this clonotype. The rearrangement links TRBV7-9 to TRBJ1-4; the D is unclear. Trimming cost V 2 bases and J 7 bases, with 11 bases left between them. Per the germline V gene, CDR1 is SEHNR and CDR2 is FQNEAQ (reference sequence). The CDR3 spans 14 residues. The CDR3 is CASSLYTKTEKLFF. The DNA for the CDR3 is TGTGCCAGCAGCTTATACACGAAAACTGAAAAACTGTTTTTT.

The chain has TRBV7-9 and TRBJ1-1, with 8 bases lining up with TRBD1. J was trimmed by 5 bases and V by 8 bases; bases with no gene match: 10. The CDR3 has 14 residues. Germline values: CDR1 SEHNR, CDR2 FQNEAQ (reference sequence). The CDR3 region has the DNA TGTGCCAGCGGAATCATCGACAGGGGAACTGAAGCTTTCTTT. Translated, it gives CASGIIDRGTEAFF. Filled out from reference TRBV7-9 and TRBJ1-1, the complete variable domain reads DTGVSQNPRHKITKRGQNVTFRCDPISEHNRLYWYRQTLGQGPEFLTYFQNEAQLEKSRLLSDRFSAERPKGSFSTLEIQRTEQGDSAMYLCASGIIDRGTEAFFGQGTRLTVV.

This clonotype was seen many times. The chain carries TRBV6-1 and TRBJ1-2; a weak D match, TRBD1 (5 bases). This CDR3 region has 13 residues. Trimming pared 5 bases from V and 5 bases from J, leaving 12 bases between. Germline V CDR1 and CDR2: MNHNS, SASEGT. The CDR3 region is CASSQGDGYGYTF. The CDR3 nucleotides read TGTGCCAGCAGTCAGGGAGATGGATATGGCTACACCTTC.

Details on this clonotype: A single base separates this from a much larger clone, so it may be a read error. V usage is TRBV14 and J usage is TRBJ1-6; no definite D call. Germline V gene lookup returns CDR1 SGHDN and CDR2 FVKESK. The CDR3 has 16 residues. The CDR3 nucleotides are TGTGCCAGCAGCCAAGTTGCCAGAGAGTATAATTCACCCCCCCACTTT. Translation gives CASSQVAREYNSPPHF.

The chain employs TRBV5-5 and TRBJ2-4; D remains ambiguous. This CDR3 comprises 12 residues. Trimming cost V 4 bases and J 8 bases, with 10 bases left between them. Germline CDR1 SGHKS, CDR2 YYEKEE (reference sequence). CDR3 bases: TGTGCCAGCAGCGATCGACGGGACATTCAGTACTTC. This gives the protein CASSDRRDIQYF.

This rearrangement joins TRBV2 to TRBJ2-3; no clear D. Germline V gene data show CDR1 as SNHLY and CDR2 as FYNNEI. V was shortened by 8 bases and J by 4 bases, with 13 bases between the two germline ends. This CDR3 is built from 13 residues. CDR3 region: CASEDQRADTQYF. In DNA, the CDR3 is TGTGCCAGCGAGGATCAACGCGCAGATACGCAGTATTTT.

The table lists this clonotype with many counts. The V and J genes are TRBV28 and TRBJ1-2, with 7 bases lining up with TRBD1. Germline assignment: CDR1 MDHEN and CDR2 SYDVKM. This CDR3 is 14 amino acids long. With 5 bases clipped from V and 3 bases from J, the junction kept 6 bases outside the gene matches. CDR3 region: CASSRDRVHYGYTF. The CDR3 DNA follows: TGTGCCAGCAGTCGTGACAGGGTACACTATGGCTACACCTTC.

The V and J genes are TRBV18 and TRBJ2-7; either TRBD1 or TRBD2 may fit D (5 bases each). With 6 bases removed from V and 4 bases from J, the gap between germline ends came to 22 bases. The CDR3 is 16 amino acids. CDR1 is KGHSH, CDR2 LQKENI, per germline. The CDR3 DNA sequence: TGTGCCAGCTCTCCGGCCGGGGCCGCAGACGTATACGAGCAGTACTTC. Its protein product is CASSPAGAADVYEQYF.

The chain recombines TRBV19 with TRBJ1-5; D gene uncertain. Trimming cost V 3 bases and J 1 base, with 10 bases left between them. The V gene's germline CDR1 is LNHDA and CDR2 SQIVND (reference sequence). This CDR3 spans 15 amino acids. CDR3 region: CASSIARMSNQPQHF. CDR3 nucleotides: TGTGCCAGTAGTATTGCACGGATGAGCAATCAGCCCCAGCATTTT. The variable domain in full, with the rest retrieved from reference TRBV19 and TRBJ1-5, is DGGITQSPKYLFRKEGQNVTLSCEQNLNHDAMYWYRQDPGQGLRLIYYSQIVNDFQKGDIAEGYSVSREKKESFPLTVTSAQKNPTAFYLCASSIARMSNQPQHFGDGTRLSIL.

This clonotype was seen only a few times. This chain connects TRBV20-1 to TRBJ2-7; 8 bases fit TRBD1. This CDR3 region has 15 residues. The germline V gene has CDR1 DFQATT and CDR2 SNEGSKA (reference sequence). V was pared by 0 bases and J by 1 base, with 5 bases of the junction left unmatched. The chain's CDR3 is CSARDWDRLSYEQYF. CDR3 nucleotides: TGCAGTGCTAGAGATTGGGACAGGCTATCCTACGAGCAGTACTTC.

This clonotype was observed many times. This chain joins TRBV28 and TRBJ2-5, with TRBD2 identical over 7 bases. The germline gives CDR1 MDHEN, CDR2 SYDVKM. The CDR3 is made up of 15 amino acids. J lost 4 bases, V lost 6 bases, and 11 bases had no gene match. The CDR3 DNA is TGTGCCAGCAGCCCTAGGTTATCGGGAGGAGAGACCCAGTACTTC. Residues: CASSPRLSGGETQYF.